This T cell receptor (beta chain) was identified during a study of T cell changes during pregnancy in multiple sclerosis. This table comes from immunoSEQ multiplex PCR, and its TCRdb copy is limited to in-frame clones, with some not included. The profile shows about 79,000 clones, 85% to 95% of them singletons. This sequence originates from a female donor with multiple sclerosis, enrolled in a pregnancy study. This sample comprised CD4+ T cells from peripheral blood mononuclear cells, obtained in the second trimester of pregnancy.

CDR3 sequence reads: CASREGTVQETQYF. The CDR3 DNA is TGTGCCAGCAGGGAAGGGACAGTACAAGAGACCCAGTACTTC. The J gene is TRBJ2-5, the V gene TRBV5-6; 7 nucleotides align to TRBD1. Trimming cost V 5 bases and J 2 bases; bases outside gene matches: 6. Germline CDR1 and CDR2: SGHDT and YYEEEE. The CDR3 has 14 residues.